The present T cell receptor (beta chain) was sequenced within a study of blood T cell repertoires in COVID-19. Methods used by the authors: Amplification with reference gene primers provided the estimates of nucleated cell counts. Clones were read by immunoSEQ multiplex PCR, and TCRdb kept only the in-frame ones, dropping some. V and J calls and clone size are given by that table; D and trimming were obtained from the DNA. The sample records approximately 120,000 clones, 85% to 90% being singletons. The V and J ends lost 4 bases and 12 bases respectively, with 16 bases between them. Germline CDR1 and CDR2: MNHEY and SVGAGI. The CDR3 consists of 12 residues.

This rearrangement joins TRBV6-5 to TRBJ2-7; maybe TRBD2 (6 bases). Sequenced sample: peripheral blood. The source of this sequence is a man older than 75 with active or convalescent COVID-19. CDR3 amino acids: CASSSPGEASYF. CDR3 in DNA: TGTGCCAGCAGTTCCCCGGGGGAGGCCTCGTACTTC.